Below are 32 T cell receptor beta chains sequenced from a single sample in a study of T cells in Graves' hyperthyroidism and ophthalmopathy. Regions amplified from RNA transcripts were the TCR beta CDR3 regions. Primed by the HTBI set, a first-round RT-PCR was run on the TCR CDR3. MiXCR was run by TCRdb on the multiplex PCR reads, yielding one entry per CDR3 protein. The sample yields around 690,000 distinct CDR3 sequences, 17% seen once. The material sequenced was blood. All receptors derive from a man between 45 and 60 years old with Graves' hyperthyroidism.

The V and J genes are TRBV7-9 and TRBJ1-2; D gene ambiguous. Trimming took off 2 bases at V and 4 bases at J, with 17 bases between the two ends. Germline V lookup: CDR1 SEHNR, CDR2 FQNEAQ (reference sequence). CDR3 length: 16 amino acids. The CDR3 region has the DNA TGTGCCAGCAGCTTAACGGCCATACACAGCCCCTATGGCTACACCTTC. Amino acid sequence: CASSLTAIHSPYGYTF. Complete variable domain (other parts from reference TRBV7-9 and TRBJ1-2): DTGVSQNPRHKITKRGQNVTFRCDPISEHNRLYWYRQTLGQGPEFLTYFQNEAQLEKSRLLSDRFSAERPKGSFSTLEIQRTEQGDSAMYLCASSLTAIHSPYGYTFGSGTRLTVV.

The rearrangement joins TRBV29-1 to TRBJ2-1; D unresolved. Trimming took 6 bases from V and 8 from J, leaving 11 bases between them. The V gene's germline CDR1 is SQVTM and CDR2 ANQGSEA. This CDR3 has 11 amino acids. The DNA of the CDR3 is TGCAGCGTCTCCGATATATATGAGCAGTTCTTC. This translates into CSVSDIYEQFF.

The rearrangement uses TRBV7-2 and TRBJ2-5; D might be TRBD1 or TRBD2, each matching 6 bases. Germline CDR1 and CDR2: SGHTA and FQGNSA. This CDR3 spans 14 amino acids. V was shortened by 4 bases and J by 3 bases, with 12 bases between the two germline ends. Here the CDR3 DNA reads TGTGCCAGCAGCTCACAGGGAGGCAAAGAGACCCAGTACTTC. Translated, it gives CASSSQGGKETQYF.

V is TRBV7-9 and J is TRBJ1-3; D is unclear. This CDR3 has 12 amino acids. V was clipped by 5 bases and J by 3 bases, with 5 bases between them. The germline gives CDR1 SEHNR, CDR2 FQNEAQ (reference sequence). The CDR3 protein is CASSDNGNTIYF. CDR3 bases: TGTGCCAGCAGCGATAATGGAAACACCATATATTTT.

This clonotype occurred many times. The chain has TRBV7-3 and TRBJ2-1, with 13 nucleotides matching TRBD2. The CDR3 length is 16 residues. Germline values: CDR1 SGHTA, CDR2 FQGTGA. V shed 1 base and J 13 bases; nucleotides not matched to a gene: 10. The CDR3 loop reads CASSLMGTSGTANQFF. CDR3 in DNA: TGTGCCAGCAGCTTAATGGGGACTAGCGGGACTGCTAATCAGTTCTTC.

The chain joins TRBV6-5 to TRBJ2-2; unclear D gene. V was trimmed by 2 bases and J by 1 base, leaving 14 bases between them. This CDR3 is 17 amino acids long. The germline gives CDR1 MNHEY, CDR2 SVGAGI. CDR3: CASSYHGRKMNTGELFF. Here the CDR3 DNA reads TGTGCCAGCAGTTACCATGGACGGAAAATGAACACCGGGGAGCTGTTTTTT.

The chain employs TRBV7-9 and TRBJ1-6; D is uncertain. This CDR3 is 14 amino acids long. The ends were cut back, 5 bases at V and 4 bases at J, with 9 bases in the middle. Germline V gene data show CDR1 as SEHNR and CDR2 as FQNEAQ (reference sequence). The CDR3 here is CASSQQSYNSPLHF. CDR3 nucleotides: TGTGCCAGCAGCCAACAGAGTTATAATTCACCCCTCCACTTT.

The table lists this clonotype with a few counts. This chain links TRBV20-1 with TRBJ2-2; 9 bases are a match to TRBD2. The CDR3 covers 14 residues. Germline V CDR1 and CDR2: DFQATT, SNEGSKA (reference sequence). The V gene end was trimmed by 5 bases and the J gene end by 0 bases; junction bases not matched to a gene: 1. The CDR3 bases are TGCAGTGCTTTAGCGGGAGCGAACACCGGGGAGCTGTTTTTT. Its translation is CSALAGANTGELFF.

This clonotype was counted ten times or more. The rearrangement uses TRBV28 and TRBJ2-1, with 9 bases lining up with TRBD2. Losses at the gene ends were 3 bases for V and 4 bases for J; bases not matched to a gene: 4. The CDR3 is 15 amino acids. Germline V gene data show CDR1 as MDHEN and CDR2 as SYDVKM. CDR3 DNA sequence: TGTGCCAGCAGTTTTCGGGCGGGAGGGTACAATGAGCAGTTCTTC. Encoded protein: CASSFRAGGYNEQFF. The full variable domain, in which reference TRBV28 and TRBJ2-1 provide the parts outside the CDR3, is DVKVTQSSRYLVKRTGEKVFLECVQDMDHENMFWYRQDPGLGLRLIYFSYDVKMKEKGDIPEGYSVSREKKERFSLILESASTNQTSMYLCASSFRAGGYNEQFFGPGTRLTVL.

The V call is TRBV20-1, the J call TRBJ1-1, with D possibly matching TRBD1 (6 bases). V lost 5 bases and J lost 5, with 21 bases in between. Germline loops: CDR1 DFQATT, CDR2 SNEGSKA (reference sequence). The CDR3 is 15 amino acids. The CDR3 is CSAESLQGGRTEAFF. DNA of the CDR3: TGCAGTGCTGAAAGTCTACAGGGAGGACGGACTGAAGCTTTCTTT.

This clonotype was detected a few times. The CDR3 reads CASSLTAGENTEAFF. In DNA, the CDR3 is TGTGCCAGCAGCTTAACGGCAGGGGAGAACACTGAAGCTTTCTTT. The chain couples TRBV7-3 to TRBJ1-1; possibly TRBD1 for D (6 bases). In germline, CDR1 is SGHTA, CDR2 FQGTGA. V was shortened by 0 bases and J by 1 base, with 9 bases between the two germline ends. This CDR3 has 15 amino acids.

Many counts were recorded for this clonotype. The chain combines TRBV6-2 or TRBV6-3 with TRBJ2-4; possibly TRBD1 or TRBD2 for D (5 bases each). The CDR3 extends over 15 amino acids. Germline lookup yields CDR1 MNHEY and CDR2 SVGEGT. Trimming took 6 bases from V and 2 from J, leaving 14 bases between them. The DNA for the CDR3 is TGTGCCAGCAGCTATTGGGACCGGACCAAAAACATTCAGTACTTC. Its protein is CASSYWDRTKNIQYF.

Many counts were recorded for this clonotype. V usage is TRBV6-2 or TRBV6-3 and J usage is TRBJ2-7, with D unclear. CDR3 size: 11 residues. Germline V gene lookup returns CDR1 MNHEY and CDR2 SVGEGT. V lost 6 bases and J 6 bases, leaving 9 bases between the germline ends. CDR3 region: CASREGGEQYF. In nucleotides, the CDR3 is TGTGCCAGCAGGGAAGGTGGCGAGCAGTACTTC.

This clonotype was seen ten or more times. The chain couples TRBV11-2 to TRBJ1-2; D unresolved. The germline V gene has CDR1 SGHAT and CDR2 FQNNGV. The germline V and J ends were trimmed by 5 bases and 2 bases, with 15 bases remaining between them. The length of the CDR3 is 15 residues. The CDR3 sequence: CASSVLRWKNYGYTF. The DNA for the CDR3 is TGTGCCAGCAGCGTGTTACGATGGAAGAACTATGGCTACACCTTC.

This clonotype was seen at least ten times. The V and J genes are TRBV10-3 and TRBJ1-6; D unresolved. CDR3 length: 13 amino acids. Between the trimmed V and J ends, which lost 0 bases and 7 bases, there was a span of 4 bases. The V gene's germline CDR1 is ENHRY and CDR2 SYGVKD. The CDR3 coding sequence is TGTGCCATCAGTGAGTCACCCAATTCACCCCTCCACTTT. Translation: CAISESPNSPLHF.

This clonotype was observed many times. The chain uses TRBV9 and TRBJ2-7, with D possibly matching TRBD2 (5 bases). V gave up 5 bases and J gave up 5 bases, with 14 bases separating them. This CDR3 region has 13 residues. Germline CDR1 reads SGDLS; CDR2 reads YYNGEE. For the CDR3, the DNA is TGTGCCAGCAGGTCGGACTCGGGGAACGAGCAGTACTTC. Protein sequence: CASRSDSGNEQYF.

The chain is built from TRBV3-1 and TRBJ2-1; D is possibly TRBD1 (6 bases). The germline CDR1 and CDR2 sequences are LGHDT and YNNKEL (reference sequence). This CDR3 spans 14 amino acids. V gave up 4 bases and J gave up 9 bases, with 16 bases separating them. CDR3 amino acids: CASSLGQSGGEQFF. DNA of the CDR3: TGTGCCAGCAGCCTTGGACAGTCTGGCGGTGAGCAGTTCTTC.

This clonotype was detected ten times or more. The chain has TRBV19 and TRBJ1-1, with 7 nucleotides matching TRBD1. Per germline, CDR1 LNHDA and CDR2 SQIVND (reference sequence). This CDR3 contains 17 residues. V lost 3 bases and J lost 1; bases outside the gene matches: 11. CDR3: CASSIFNSGTANTEAFF. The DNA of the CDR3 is TGTGCCAGTAGTATTTTTAATTCCGGGACAGCGAACACTGAAGCTTTCTTT.

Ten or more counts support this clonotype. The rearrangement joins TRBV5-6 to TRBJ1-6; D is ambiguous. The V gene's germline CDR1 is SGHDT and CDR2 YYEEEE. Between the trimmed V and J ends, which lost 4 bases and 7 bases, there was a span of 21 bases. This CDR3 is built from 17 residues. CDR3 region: CASSVRRSDGSNSPLHF. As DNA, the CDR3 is TGTGCCAGCAGCGTGCGTCGGAGCGACGGGTCGAATTCACCCCTCCACTTT. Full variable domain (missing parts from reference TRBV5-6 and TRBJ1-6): DAGVTQSPTHLIKTRGQQVTLRCSPKSGHDTVSWYQQALGQGPQFIFQYYEEEERQRGNFPDRFSGHQFPNYSSELNVNALLLGDSALYLCASSVRRSDGSNSPLHFGNGTRLTVT.

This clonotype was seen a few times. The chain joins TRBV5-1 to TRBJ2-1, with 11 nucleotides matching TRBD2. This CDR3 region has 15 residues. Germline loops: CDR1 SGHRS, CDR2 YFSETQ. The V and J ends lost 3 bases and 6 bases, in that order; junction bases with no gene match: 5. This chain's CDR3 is CASSSGLAVINEQFF. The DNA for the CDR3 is TGCGCCAGCAGCTCGGGACTAGCGGTAATCAATGAGCAGTTCTTC.

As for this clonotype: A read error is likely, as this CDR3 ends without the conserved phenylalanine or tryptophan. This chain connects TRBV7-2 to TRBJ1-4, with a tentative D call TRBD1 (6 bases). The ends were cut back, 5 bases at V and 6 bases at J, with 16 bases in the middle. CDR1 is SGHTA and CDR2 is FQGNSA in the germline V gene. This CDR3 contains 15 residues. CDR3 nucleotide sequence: TGTGCCAGCAGCCGAGACAGGCTCCTGGATGAAAAACTGTTTTCT. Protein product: CASSRDRLLDEKLFS.

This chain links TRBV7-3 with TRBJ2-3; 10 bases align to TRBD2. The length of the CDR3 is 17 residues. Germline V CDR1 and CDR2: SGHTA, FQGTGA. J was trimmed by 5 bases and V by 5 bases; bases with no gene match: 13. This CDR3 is CASSLLPGTSERDTQYF. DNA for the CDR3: TGTGCCAGCAGCCTGCTTCCCGGGACTAGCGAAAGAGATACGCAGTATTTT.

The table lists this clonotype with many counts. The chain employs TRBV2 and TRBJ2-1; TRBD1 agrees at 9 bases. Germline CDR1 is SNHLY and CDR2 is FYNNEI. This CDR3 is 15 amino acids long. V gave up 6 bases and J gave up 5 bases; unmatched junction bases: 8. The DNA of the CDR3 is TGTGCCAGCAGAGACACAGGGGGCGGACACAATGAGCAGTTCTTC. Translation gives CASRDTGGGHNEQFF.

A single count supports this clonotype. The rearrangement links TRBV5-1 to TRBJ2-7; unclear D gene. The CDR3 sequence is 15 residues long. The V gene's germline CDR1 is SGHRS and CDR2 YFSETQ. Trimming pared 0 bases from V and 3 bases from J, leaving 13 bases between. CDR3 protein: CASSLVPGFGYEQYF. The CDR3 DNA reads TGCGCCAGCAGCTTGGTGCCCGGGTTTGGCTACGAGCAGTACTTC.

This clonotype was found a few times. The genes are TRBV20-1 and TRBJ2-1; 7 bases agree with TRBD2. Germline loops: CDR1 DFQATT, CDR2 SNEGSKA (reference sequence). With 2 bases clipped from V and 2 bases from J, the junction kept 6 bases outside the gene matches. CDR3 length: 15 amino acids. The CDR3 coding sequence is TGCAGTGCTAGACGCGGCAGCGGGGCCTACAATGAGCAGTTCTTC. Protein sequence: CSARRGSGAYNEQFF.

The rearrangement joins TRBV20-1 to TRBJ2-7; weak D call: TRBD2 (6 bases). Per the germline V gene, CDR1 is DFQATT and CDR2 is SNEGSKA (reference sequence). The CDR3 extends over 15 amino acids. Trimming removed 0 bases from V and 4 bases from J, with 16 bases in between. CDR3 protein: CSARDPGGNSYEQYF. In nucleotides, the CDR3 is TGCAGTGCTAGAGATCCGGGCGGGAATTCTTACGAGCAGTACTTC.

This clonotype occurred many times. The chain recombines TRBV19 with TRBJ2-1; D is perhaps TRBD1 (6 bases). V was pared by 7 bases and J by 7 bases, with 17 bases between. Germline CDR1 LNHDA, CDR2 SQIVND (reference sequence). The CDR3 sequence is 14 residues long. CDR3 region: CASNQRWGQNEQFF. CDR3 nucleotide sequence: TGTGCCAGTAATCAGCGGTGGGGGCAAAATGAGCAGTTCTTC. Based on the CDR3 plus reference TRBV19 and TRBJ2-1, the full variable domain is DGGITQSPKYLFRKEGQNVTLSCEQNLNHDAMYWYRQDPGQGLRLIYYSQIVNDFQKGDIAEGYSVSREKKESFPLTVTSAQKNPTAFYLCASNQRWGQNEQFFGPGTRLTVL.

CDR3 sequence: CASTHPPYRVRPYEQYF. The CDR3 DNA follows: TGTGCCAGCACCCATCCTCCGTACAGGGTAAGACCCTACGAGCAGTACTTC. The chain couples TRBV5-6 to TRBJ2-7, with D tentatively TRBD1 (6 bases). CDR1 and CDR2 from the germline V gene are SGHDT and YYEEEE. V was trimmed by 6 bases and J by 2 bases, leaving 24 bases between them. The CDR3 extends over 17 amino acids. The complete variable domain, with remaining parts taken from reference TRBV5-6 and TRBJ2-7, reads DAGVTQSPTHLIKTRGQQVTLRCSPKSGHDTVSWYQQALGQGPQFIFQYYEEEERQRGNFPDRFSGHQFPNYSSELNVNALLLGDSALYLCASTHPPYRVRPYEQYFGPGTRLTVT.

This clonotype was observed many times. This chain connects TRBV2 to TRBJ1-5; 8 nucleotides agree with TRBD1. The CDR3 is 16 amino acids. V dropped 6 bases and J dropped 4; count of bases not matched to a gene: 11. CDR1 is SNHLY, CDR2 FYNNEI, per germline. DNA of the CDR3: TGTGCCAGCAGATCAGGGGGCCTGTTAATGAATCAGCCCCAGCATTTT. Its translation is CASRSGGLLMNQPQHF.

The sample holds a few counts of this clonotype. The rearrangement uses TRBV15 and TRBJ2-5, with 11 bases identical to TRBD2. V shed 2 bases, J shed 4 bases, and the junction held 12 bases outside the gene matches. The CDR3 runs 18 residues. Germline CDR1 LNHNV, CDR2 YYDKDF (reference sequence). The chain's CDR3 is CATSRYPLGTSGRETQYF. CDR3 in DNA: TGTGCCACCAGCAGATATCCCCTGGGCACTAGCGGGAGAGAGACCCAGTACTTC.

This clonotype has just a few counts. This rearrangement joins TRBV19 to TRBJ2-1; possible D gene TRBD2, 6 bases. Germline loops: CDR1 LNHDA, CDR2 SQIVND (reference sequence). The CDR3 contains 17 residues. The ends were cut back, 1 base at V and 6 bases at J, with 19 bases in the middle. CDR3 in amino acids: CASSIASPAGPFNEQFF. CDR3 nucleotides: TGTGCCAGTAGTATAGCGAGTCCGGCGGGACCGTTCAATGAGCAGTTCTTC.

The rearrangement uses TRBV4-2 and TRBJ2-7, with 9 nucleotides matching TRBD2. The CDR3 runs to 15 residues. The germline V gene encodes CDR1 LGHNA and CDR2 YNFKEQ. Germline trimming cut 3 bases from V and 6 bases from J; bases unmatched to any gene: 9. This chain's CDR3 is CASSQLAGVEIEQYF. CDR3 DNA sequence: TGTGCCAGCAGCCAGTTAGCGGGAGTAGAGATCGAGCAGTACTTC.